This T cell receptor beta chain was recovered during a study of cytomegalovirus exposure and HLA in healthy donors. Remarks on this clone: The antigen is undetermined.

Germline V gives CDR1 LGHNA, CDR2 YSLEER. Trimming cost V 1 base and J 3 bases, with 13 bases left between them. The CDR3 consists of 15 residues. The PCR had 60 Vbeta and 13 Jbeta primers. The protocol was immunoSEQ multiplex PCR, while the TCRdb copy is restricted to in-frame clones and leaves out a portion. The sample shows approximately 90,000 clones, approximately 7.1% of them seen only once. General observations from the study: Listed as cytomegalovirus-associated were 150 or so TCR beta chains. A prior analysis recorded that most TCR beta V segments were productive about 87% or about 30% of the time.

This rearrangement joins TRBV4-3 to TRBJ2-7; D gene uncertain. The TCR sequence derives from a man aged 50-60 years in good health and CMV-seronegative. Input material: PBMCs. CDR3 nucleotide sequence: TGCGCCAGCAGCCAAGGGGCCGTTGGGTTCTACGAGCAGTACTTC. Translation: CASSQGAVGFYEQYF.